Included here is one T cell receptor (beta chain) sequence, with context. The antigen remains unidentified. The table came from immunoSEQ multiplex PCR; TCRdb's copy has only in-frame clones and leaves some out. The sample includes around 6,000 clones, more than 65% of them seen just once. The data are from a study of CD8 T cell repertoires and HIV-1 epitope variants. At the level of the study: Autologous T cell-negative cells served as antigen-presenting cells in equal numbers. An approximately nine-day culture received IL-2, IL-7 and IL-15 on days 3 and 7.

Study-wide findings and caveats: This assay reports beta chains of antigen-expanded cells, not T cell function. Of about nine antigen-specific beta clonotypes, six or seven appeared to cross-react with escape variants.

The germline CDR1 and CDR2 sequences are SGHNT and YENEEA. The CDR3 covers 14 residues. V shed 3 bases and J 7 bases; nucleotides not matched to a gene: 9. The J gene is TRBJ2-7, the V gene TRBV11-3; 7 bases line up with TRBD1. Sample: cultured CD8+ T cells derived from PBMCs. The clonotype comes from a male donor with HIV. CDR3 in amino acids: CASSLGQYLREQYF. The CDR3 nucleotides read TGTGCCAGCAGCTTGGGACAGTACCTTCGTGAGCAGTACTTC.